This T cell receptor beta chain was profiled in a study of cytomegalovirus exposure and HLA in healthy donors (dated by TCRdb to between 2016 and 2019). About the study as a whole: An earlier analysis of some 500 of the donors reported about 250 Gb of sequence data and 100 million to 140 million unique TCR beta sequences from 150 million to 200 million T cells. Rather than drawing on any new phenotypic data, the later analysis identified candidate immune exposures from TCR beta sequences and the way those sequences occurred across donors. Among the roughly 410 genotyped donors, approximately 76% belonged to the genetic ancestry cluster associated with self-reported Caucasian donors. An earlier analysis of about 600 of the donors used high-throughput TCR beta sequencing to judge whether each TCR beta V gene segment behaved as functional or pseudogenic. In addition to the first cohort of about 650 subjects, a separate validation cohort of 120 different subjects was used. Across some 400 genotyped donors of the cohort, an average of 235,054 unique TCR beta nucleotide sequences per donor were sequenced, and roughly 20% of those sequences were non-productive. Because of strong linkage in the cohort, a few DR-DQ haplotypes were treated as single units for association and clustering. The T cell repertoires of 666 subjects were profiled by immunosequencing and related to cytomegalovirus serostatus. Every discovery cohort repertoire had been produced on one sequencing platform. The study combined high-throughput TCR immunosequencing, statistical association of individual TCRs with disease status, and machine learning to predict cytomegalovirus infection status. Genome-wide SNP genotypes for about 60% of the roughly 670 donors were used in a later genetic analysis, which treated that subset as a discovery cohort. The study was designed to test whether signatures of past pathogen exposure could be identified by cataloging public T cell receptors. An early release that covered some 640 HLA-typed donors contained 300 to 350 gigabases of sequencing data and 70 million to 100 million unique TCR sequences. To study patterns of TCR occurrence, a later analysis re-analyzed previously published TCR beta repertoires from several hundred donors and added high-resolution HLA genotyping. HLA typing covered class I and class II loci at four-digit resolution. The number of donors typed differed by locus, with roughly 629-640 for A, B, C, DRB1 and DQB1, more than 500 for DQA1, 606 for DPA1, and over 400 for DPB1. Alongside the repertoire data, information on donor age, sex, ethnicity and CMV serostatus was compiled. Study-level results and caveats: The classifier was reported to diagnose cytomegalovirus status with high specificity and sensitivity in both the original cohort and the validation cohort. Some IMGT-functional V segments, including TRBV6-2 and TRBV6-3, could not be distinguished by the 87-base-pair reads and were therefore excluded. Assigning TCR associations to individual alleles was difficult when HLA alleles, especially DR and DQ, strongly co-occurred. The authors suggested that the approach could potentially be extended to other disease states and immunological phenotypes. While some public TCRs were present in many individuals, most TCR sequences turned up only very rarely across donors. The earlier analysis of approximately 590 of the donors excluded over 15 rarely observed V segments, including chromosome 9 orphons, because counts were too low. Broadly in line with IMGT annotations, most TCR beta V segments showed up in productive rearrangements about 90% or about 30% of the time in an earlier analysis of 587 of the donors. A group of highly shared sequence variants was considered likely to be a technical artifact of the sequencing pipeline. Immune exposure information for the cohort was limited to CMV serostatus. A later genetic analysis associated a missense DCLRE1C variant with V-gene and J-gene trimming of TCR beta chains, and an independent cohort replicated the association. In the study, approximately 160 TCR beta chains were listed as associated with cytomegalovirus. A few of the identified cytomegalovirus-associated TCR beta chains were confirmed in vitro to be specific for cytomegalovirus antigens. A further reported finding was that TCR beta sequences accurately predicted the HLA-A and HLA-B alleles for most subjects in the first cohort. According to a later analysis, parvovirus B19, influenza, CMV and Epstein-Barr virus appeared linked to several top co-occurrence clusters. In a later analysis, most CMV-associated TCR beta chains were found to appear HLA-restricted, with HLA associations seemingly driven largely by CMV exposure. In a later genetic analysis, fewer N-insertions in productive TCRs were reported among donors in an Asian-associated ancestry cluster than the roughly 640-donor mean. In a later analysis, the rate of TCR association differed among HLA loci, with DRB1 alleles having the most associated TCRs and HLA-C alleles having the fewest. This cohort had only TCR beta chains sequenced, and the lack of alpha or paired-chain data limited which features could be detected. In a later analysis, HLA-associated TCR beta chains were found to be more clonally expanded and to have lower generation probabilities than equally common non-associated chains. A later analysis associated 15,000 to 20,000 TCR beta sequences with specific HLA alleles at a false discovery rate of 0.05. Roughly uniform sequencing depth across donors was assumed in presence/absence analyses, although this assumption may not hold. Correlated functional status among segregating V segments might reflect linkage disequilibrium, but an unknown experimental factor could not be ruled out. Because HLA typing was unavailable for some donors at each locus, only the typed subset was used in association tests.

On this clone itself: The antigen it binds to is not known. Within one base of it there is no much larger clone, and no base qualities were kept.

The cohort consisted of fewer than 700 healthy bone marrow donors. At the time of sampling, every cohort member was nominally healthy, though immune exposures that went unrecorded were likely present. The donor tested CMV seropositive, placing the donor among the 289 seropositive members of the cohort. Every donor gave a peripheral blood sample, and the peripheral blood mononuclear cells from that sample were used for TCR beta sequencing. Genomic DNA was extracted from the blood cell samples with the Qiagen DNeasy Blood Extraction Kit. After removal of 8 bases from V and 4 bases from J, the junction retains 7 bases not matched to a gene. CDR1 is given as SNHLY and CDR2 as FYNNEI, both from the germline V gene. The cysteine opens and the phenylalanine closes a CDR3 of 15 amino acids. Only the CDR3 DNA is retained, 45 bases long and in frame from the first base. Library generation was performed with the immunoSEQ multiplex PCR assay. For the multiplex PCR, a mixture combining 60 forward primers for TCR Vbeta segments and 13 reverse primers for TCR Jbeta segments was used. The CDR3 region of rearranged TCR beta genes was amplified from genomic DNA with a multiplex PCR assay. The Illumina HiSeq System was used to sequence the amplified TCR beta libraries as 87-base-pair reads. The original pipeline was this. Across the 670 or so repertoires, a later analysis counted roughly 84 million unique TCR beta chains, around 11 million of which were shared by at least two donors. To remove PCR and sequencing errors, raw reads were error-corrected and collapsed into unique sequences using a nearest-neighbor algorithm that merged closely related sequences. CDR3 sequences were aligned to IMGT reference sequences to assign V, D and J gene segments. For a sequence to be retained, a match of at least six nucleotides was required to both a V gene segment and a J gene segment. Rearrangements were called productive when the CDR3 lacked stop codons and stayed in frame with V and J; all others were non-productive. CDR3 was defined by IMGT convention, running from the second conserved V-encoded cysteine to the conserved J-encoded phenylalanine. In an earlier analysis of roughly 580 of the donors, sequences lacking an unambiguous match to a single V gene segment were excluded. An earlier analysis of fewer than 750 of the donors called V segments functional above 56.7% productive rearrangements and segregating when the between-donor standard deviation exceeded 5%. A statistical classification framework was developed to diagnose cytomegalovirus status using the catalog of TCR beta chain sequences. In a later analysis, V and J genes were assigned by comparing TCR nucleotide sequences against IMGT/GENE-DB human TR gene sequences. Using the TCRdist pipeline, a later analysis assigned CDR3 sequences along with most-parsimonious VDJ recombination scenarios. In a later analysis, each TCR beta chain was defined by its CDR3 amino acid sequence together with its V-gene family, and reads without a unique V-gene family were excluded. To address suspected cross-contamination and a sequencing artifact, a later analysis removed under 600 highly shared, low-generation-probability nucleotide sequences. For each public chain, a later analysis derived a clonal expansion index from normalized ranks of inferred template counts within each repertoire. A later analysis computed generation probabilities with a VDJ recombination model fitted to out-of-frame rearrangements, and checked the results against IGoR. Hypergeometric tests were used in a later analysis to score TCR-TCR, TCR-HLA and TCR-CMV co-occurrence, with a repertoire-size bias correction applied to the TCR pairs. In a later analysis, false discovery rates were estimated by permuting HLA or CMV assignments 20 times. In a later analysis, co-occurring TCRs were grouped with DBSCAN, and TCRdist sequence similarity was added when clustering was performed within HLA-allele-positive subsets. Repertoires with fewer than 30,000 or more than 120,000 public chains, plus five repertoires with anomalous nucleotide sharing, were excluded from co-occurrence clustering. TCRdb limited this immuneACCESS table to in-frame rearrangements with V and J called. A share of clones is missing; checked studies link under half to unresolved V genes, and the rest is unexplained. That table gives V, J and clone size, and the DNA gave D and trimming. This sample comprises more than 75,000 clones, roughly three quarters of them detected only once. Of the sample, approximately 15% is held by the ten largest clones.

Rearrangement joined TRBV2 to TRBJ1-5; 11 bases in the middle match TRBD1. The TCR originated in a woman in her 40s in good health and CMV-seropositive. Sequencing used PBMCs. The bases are TGTGCCAGCCGTCCCGGGACAGGGGGGAATCAGCCCCAGCATTTT. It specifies CASRPGTGGNQPQHF.